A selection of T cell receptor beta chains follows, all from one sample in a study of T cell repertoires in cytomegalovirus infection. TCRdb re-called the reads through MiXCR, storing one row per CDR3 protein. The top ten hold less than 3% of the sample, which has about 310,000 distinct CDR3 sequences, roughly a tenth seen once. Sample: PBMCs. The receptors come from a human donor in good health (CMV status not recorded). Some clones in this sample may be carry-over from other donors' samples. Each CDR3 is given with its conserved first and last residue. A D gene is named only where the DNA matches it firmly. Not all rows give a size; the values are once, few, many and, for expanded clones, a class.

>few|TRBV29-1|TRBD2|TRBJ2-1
TGCAGCGTCGCCACTAGCGGGGGGGCATATCATGAGCAGTTCTTC
CSVATSGGAYHEQFF
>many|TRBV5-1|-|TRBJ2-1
TGCGCCAGCAGCCCGCCCAGAGATGAGCAGTTCTTC
CASSPPRDEQFF
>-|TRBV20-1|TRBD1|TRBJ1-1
TGCAGTGCTAGCACAGGGGCTGGGACTGAAGCTTTCTTT
CSASTGAGTEAFF
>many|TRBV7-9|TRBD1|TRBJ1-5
TGTGCCAGCAGCTTAGTGTTTGGGGACAGGGCAATAAACTCTAGCAATCAGCCCCAGCATTTT
CASSLVFGDRAINSSNQPQHF
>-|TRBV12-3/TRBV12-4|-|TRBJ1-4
TGTGCCAGCAGTTTCCACGAAAAACTGTTTTTT
CASSFHEKLFF
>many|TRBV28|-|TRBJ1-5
TGTGCCTCCGGGGCTTTCAGCAATCAGCCCCAGCATTTT
CASGAFSNQPQHF
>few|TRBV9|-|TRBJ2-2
TGTGCCAGCAGCGTAGCGGTCTCCGGGGAGCTGTTTTTT
CASSVAVSGELFF
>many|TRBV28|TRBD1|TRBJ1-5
TGTGCCAGCACCAGACAGGGGCCTAGCAATCAGCCCCAGCATTTT
CASTRQGPSNQPQHF
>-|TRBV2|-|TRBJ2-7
TGTGCCAGCATTGTCAGTCCTCTCCACGAGCAGTACTTC
CASIVSPLHEQYF
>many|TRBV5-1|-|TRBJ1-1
TGCGCCAGCAGCTTGGGGATTTTGGGGAACACTGAAGCTTTCTTT
CASSLGILGNTEAFF
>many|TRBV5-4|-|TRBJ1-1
TGTGCCAGCAGCCCCCCCGGGTTGGGCCTGAACACTGAAGCTTTCTTT
CASSPPGLGLNTEAFF
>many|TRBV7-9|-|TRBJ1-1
TGTGCCAGCAGCTTAACGGGGGGCGTTGAGACTGAAGCTTTCTTT
CASSLTGGVETEAFF
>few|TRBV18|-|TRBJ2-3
TGTGCCAGCTCACCAAGGGATCTGGATACGCAGTATTTT
CASSPRDLDTQYF
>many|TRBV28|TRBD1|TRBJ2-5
TGTGCCAGCAGACCACCCGGGACAGGGGTGGGAGAGACCCAGTACTTC
CASRPPGTGVGETQYF
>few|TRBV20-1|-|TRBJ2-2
TGCAGTGCTAGAGGTGTGGGGCCACAAACCAACACCGGGGAGCTGTTTTTT
CSARGVGPQTNTGELFF
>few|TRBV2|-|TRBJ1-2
TGTGCCAGCAGTGAAGGCAGGGTTAACTATGGCTACACCTTC
CASSEGRVNYGYTF
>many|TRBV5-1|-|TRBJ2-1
TGCGCCAGCAGCTTGGGGTGGGACTCTCGCTATGAGCAGTTCTTC
CASSLGWDSRYEQFF
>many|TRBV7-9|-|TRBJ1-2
TGTGCCAGCAGCTTGGGGAGAAACTATGGCTACACCTTC
CASSLGRNYGYTF
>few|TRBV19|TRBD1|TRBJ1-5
TGTGCCAGTAGGATCTCCGGGACAGGGAAAAATAGCAATCAGCCCCAGCATTTT
CASRISGTGKNSNQPQHF
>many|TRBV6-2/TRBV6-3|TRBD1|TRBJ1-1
TGTGCCAGCAGTTCCCCTGGACAGGGGCTCACTGAAGCTTTCTTT
CASSSPGQGLTEAFF
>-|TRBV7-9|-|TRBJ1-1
TGTGCCAGCACTAGCGGAACCAACACTGAAGCTTTCTTT
CASTSGTNTEAFF
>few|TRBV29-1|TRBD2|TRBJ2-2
TGCAGCGTTGTCGGTAGCGGGGAGGGGGAGCTGTTTTTT
CSVVGSGEGELFF
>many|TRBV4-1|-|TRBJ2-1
TGCGCCAGCAGCCGCCACAATGAGCAGTTCTTC
CASSRHNEQFF
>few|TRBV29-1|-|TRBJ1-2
TGCAGCGTTTCAGAGTTGGGTGGGGTTGGGGGCTACACCTTC
CSVSELGGVGGYTF